Listed here are 24 T cell receptor beta chains from one sample, sequenced in a study of patients and donors after allogeneic stem cell transplantation. One entry per CDR3 protein, called by TCRdb with MiXCR from the RT-PCR reads. The sample records 800,000 to 1,000,000 distinct CDR3 sequences, more than 15% being singletons. Sample: blood, either unsorted or a sorted T cell fraction (not recorded which). The receptors were gathered from a human donor who was either an allogeneic HSCT recipient or a stem cell or donor lymphocyte infusion donor (not recorded which). It is not recorded whose cells these are; they may come from a transplant donor.

This clonotype showed up many times. The chain carries TRBV2 and TRBJ1-2, with a tentative D call TRBD1 (6 bases). This CDR3 region has 13 residues. Trimming stripped 6 bases from V and 4 bases from J, with 12 bases between. Germline V gene data show CDR1 as SNHLY and CDR2 as FYNNEI. The chain's CDR3 is CASSPDRSYGYTF. CDR3 in DNA: TGTGCCAGCAGCCCAGACAGGTCCTATGGCTACACCTTC.

The rearrangement uses TRBV27 and TRBJ2-3; D might be TRBD2 (7 bases). Germline CDR1 and CDR2: MNHEY and SMNVEV (reference sequence). V lost 2 bases, J lost 2 bases, and 11 bases lay in between. There are 15 residues in the CDR3. This chain's CDR3 is CASSLGEGVTDTQYF. The CDR3 DNA reads as TGTGCCAGCAGTTTAGGGGAGGGGGTCACAGATACGCAGTATTTT.

This clonotype was seen more than once but under ten times. The chain has TRBV6-1 and TRBJ1-5, with a tentative D call TRBD1 (5 bases). In germline, CDR1 is MNHNS, CDR2 SASEGT. CDR3 length equals 15 residues. V was trimmed by 5 bases and J by 3 bases, leaving 14 bases between them. The CDR3 region has the DNA TGTGCCAGCAGTCGGGGAAGACAGTCCAATCAGCCCCAGCATTTT. This encodes CASSRGRQSNQPQHF.

The chain recombines TRBV7-2 with TRBJ1-4; D might be TRBD1 (5 bases). The ends were cut back, 1 base at V and 8 bases at J, with 14 bases in the middle. Per germline, CDR1 SGHTA and CDR2 FQGNSA. This CDR3 is 15 amino acids long. DNA for the CDR3: TGTGCCAGCAGCTTAGATGGCAGGGTCGCAGAAAAACTGTTTTTT. This codes for CASSLDGRVAEKLFF.

J is TRBJ1-1 and V is TRBV25-1; possible D gene TRBD1, 5 bases. The V end was cut by 8 bases, the J end by 4 bases, with 17 bases between. Per germline, CDR1 MGHDK and CDR2 SYGVNS. The CDR3 consists of 14 residues. The CDR3 loop reads CASAPLGGPTEAFF. Written as DNA, the CDR3 is TGTGCCAGCGCCCCGCTGGGGGGTCCCACTGAAGCTTTCTTT.

The J gene is TRBJ2-5, the V gene TRBV18, with D perhaps matching TRBD2 (5 bases). V lost 3 bases and J lost 5, with 16 bases in between. Germline CDR1 and CDR2: KGHSH and LQKENI. The CDR3 totals 15 residues. CDR3 loop: CASSPIRTGSETQYF. The CDR3 DNA is TGTGCCAGCTCACCGATTAGAACGGGGAGTGAGACCCAGTACTTC.

Of note for this clonotype: This may be a read error: a much more frequent sequence differs by one nucleotide. The genes are TRBV20-1 and TRBJ1-5, with D unresolved. CDR3 length: 13 residues. V was pared by 0 bases and J by 2 bases, with 5 bases between. The germline CDR1 and CDR2 sequences are DFQATT and SNEGSKA (reference sequence). CDR3 in amino acids: CSARDLRNQPQHF. In nucleotides, the CDR3 is TGCAGTGCTAGAGATTTGCGCAATCAGCCCCAGCATTTT.

This clonotype was seen repeatedly, ten times or more. CDR3 loop: CATRDSSYNSPLHF. CDR3 nucleotide sequence: TGTGCCACCCGGGACAGCTCCTATAATTCACCCCTCCACTTT. V is TRBV10-3 and J is TRBJ1-6, with 7 positions matching TRBD1. V lost 10 bases and J lost 0; bases outside the gene matches: 3. The germline V gene has CDR1 ENHRY and CDR2 SYGVKD. The CDR3 has 14 amino acids.

This clonotype was picked up a small number of times. The chain has TRBV2 and TRBJ1-2, with 9 positions matching TRBD1. The junction had 14 bases not matched to a gene; V was cut back by 6 bases and J by 6 bases. Looked up from germline, CDR1 is SNHLY and CDR2 is FYNNEI. CDR3 length: 16 residues. CDR3 protein: CASRRTGVLSIDGYTF. The DNA for the CDR3 is TGTGCCAGCAGACGGACAGGGGTTCTATCTATTGATGGCTACACCTTC.

This clonotype was seen a handful of times. The chain is built from TRBV7-9 and TRBJ1-1; possible D gene TRBD1, 5 bases. The CDR3 has 17 residues. V shed 0 bases and J shed 1 base, with 15 bases lying between them. Germline V gene sequence: CDR1 SEHNR, CDR2 FQNEAQ (reference sequence). CDR3 nucleotide sequence: TGTGCCAGCAGCTTAGCGCTAGGGGTTAGGGGGAACACTGAAGCTTTCTTT. Translated, it gives CASSLALGVRGNTEAFF. Variable domain in full (rest from reference TRBV7-9 and TRBJ1-1): DTGVSQNPRHKITKRGQNVTFRCDPISEHNRLYWYRQTLGQGPEFLTYFQNEAQLEKSRLLSDRFSAERPKGSFSTLEIQRTEQGDSAMYLCASSLALGVRGNTEAFFGQGTRLTVV.

The chain has TRBV28 and TRBJ1-2; weak D call: TRBD1 (6 bases). V was shortened by 3 bases and J by 4 bases, with 18 bases between the two germline ends. CDR3 size: 16 residues. The germline V gene has CDR1 MDHEN and CDR2 SYDVKM. For the CDR3, the DNA is TGTGCCAGCAGTTTTTCCCGTCAAGACAGGCCCTATGGCTACACCTTC. Protein sequence: CASSFSRQDRPYGYTF.

The chain combines TRBV5-1 with TRBJ1-1, with unresolved D. Trimming pared 2 bases from V and 4 bases from J, leaving 15 bases between. CDR1 and CDR2 (germline): SGHRS, YFSETQ. There are 15 residues in the CDR3. The CDR3 region is CASSLLTLRITEAFF. The CDR3 DNA sequence: TGCGCCAGCAGCTTATTGACGTTAAGGATCACTGAAGCTTTCTTT.

CDR3 region: CASSSGFDGYTF. In DNA form, the CDR3 reads TGTGCCAGCAGCTCAGGGTTTGATGGCTACACCTTC. The chain joins TRBV7-2 to TRBJ1-2; D perhaps matches TRBD1 (5 bases). CDR1 and CDR2 from the germline V gene are SGHTA and FQGNSA. V lost 4 bases and J lost 6, with 9 bases in between. The CDR3 spans 12 residues. The whole variable domain, filled in from reference TRBV7-2 and TRBJ1-2, reads GAGVSQSPSNKVTEKGKDVELRCDPISGHTALYWYRQSLGQGLEFLIYFQGNSAPDKSGLPSDRFSAERTGGSVSTLTIQRTQQEDSAVYLCASSSGFDGYTFGSGTRLTVV.

This clonotype was detected only a few times. CDR3 residues: CASSDPTSPENEQYF. CDR3 sequence (DNA): TGTGCCAGCAGCGATCCGACTAGTCCAGAGAACGAGCAGTACTTC. The chain couples TRBV11-3 to TRBJ2-7, with D perhaps TRBD2 (6 bases). CDR3 length equals 15 residues. V lost 5 bases, J lost 5 bases, and 19 bases lay in between. Per the germline V gene, CDR1 is SGHNT and CDR2 is YENEEA. The variable domain in full, with the rest retrieved from reference TRBV11-3 and TRBJ2-7, is EAGVVQSPRYKIIEKKQPVAFWCNPISGHNTLYWYLQNLGQGPELLIRYENEEAVDDSQLPKDRFSAERLKGVDSTLKIQPAELGDSAVYLCASSDPTSPENEQYFGPGTRLTVT.

This clonotype has only a few counts. The chain is built from TRBV6-1 and TRBJ2-5; D may be TRBD1 (6 bases). The V end was cut by 5 bases, the J end by 5 bases, with 15 bases between. Germline loops: CDR1 MNHNS, CDR2 SASEGT. This CDR3 is built from 14 residues. CDR3 coding DNA: TGTGCCAGCAGTAAACAGGGCGTTGGGGAGACCCAGTACTTC. Protein sequence: CASSKQGVGETQYF.

The chain links TRBV7-2 to TRBJ1-5; D gene uncertain. V was pared by 6 bases and J by 7 bases, with 13 bases between. This CDR3 has 13 residues. Germline V gene lookup returns CDR1 SGHTA and CDR2 FQGNSA. The CDR3 here is CASSFTSGQPQHF. The CDR3 region has the DNA TGTGCCAGCAGTTTTACCTCTGGGCAGCCCCAGCATTTT.

This clonotype was picked up many times. The chain couples TRBV14 to TRBJ2-5; 7 nucleotides match TRBD1. CDR3 length equals 13 residues. J was trimmed by 2 bases and V by 6 bases; bases with no gene match: 3. Germline V CDR1 and CDR2: SGHDN, FVKESK. CDR3 DNA: TGTGCCAGCAGGCCGACAGGGCAAGAGACCCAGTACTTC. It specifies CASRPTGQETQYF. The full variable domain, in which reference TRBV14 and TRBJ2-5 provide the parts outside the CDR3, is EAGVTQFPSHSVIEKGQTVTLRCDPISGHDNLYWYRRVMGKEIKFLLHFVKESKQDESGMPNNRFLAERTGGTYSTLKVQPAELEDSGVYFCASRPTGQETQYFGPGTRLLVL.

This clonotype was seen once. This chain connects TRBV30 to TRBJ1-1; D is perhaps TRBD1 (5 bases). The ends were cut back, 2 bases at V and 0 bases at J, with 16 bases in the middle. The germline gives CDR1 GTSNPN, CDR2 SVGIG (reference sequence). This CDR3 comprises 16 residues. The DNA of the CDR3 is TGTGCCTGGAGTCCGGGGACTCCATTCATGAACACTGAAGCTTTCTTT. This translates into CAWSPGTPFMNTEAFF.

This clonotype was counted many times. This chain joins TRBV7-8 and TRBJ2-1, with 9 bases that match TRBD2. The germline V gene encodes CDR1 SGHVS and CDR2 FQNEAQ. The CDR3 has 15 amino acids. Unmatched junction bases numbered 7, after V lost 5 bases and J lost 5 bases. The CDR3 loop is CASSLASGRNNEQFF. The CDR3 coding sequence is TGTGCCAGCAGCCTGGCCAGCGGGAGGAACAATGAGCAGTTCTTC.

The V call is TRBV12-3 or TRBV12-4, the J call TRBJ1-2, with D hard to call. The CDR3 covers 15 residues. V was shortened by 2 bases and J by 4 bases, with 14 bases between the two germline ends. The CDR3 region has the DNA TGTGCCAGCAGTTTAAATTGGGATTGGGTCTATGGCTACACCTTC. Encoded protein: CASSLNWDWVYGYTF.

This clonotype was seen only a few times. The genes are TRBV5-1 and TRBJ2-1; 7 nucleotides align to TRBD1. J lost 8 bases, V lost 3 bases, and 11 bases had no gene match. The CDR3 is 15 amino acids. Germline V gene lookup returns CDR1 SGHRS and CDR2 YFSETQ. Here the CDR3 DNA reads TGCGCCAGCAGCTCTTCGACAGGGCGGCAAGATGAGCAGTTCTTC. It encodes CASSSSTGRQDEQFF.

This clonotype was seen ten or more times. CDR3 residues: CSVEDGGRYNEQFF. The CDR3 nucleotides are TGCAGCGTTGAAGATGGGGGACGGTACAATGAGCAGTTCTTC. V gene TRBV29-1 combines with J gene TRBJ2-1, with D possibly called TRBD1 or TRBD2 (5 bases each). V was cut by 0 bases and J by 4 bases, with 10 bases left in between. The CDR3 extends over 14 amino acids. The germline gives CDR1 SQVTM, CDR2 ANQGSEA.

V is TRBV20-1 and J is TRBJ2-3, with 8 bases that match TRBD2. Germline V gene lookup returns CDR1 DFQATT and CDR2 SNEGSKA (reference sequence). The CDR3 spans 16 residues. Losses at the gene ends were 1 base for V and 2 bases for J; bases not matched to a gene: 8. DNA for the CDR3: TGCAGTGCTAGAGGCGCCGGGACTAGACCCACAGATACGCAGTATTTT. Its translation is CSARGAGTRPTDTQYF.

V and J are TRBV29-1 and TRBJ1-1; D is undetermined. Germline CDR1 is SQVTM and CDR2 is ANQGSEA. This CDR3 is 9 amino acids long. The V and J ends lost 5 bases and 11 bases respectively, with 9 bases between them. CDR3 region: CSVYPGAFF. The CDR3 nucleotides read TGCAGCGTTTACCCGGGGGCTTTCTTT. Supplemented by reference TRBV29-1 and TRBJ1-1, the full variable domain reads SAVISQKPSRDICQRGTSLTIQCQVDSQVTMMFWYRQQPGQSLTLIATANQGSEATYESGFVIDKFPISRPNLTFSTLTVSNMSPEDSSIYLCSVYPGAFFGQGTRLTVV.